The 8 T cell receptor beta chains below all came from one sample that was sequenced in a study of cytomegalovirus exposure and HLA in healthy donors. The PCR employed 60 Vbeta primers together with 13 Jbeta primers. Sequenced by immunoSEQ multiplex PCR; TCRdb stores in-frame clones only, minus some. The sample totals about 140,000 clones. Sample: PBMCs. These receptors all come from a woman aged 18-29 years in good health and CMV-seronegative.

The chain employs TRBV7-6 and TRBJ2-1, with D hard to call. This CDR3 is 14 amino acids long. Trimming left V 0 bases short and J 3 bases short, with 6 bases between. The V gene's germline CDR1 is SGHVS and CDR2 FNYEAQ. CDR3 sequence (DNA): TGTGCCAGCAGCTTAGCGGAGAGCTACAATGAGCAGTTCTTC. Amino acid sequence: CASSLAESYNEQFF.

The V and J genes are TRBV6-5 and TRBJ1-1; 8 bases align to TRBD1. The CDR3 runs to 15 residues. V lost 6 bases and J lost 0; bases outside the gene matches: 6. Germline CDR1 is MNHEY and CDR2 is SVGAGI. CDR3 in DNA: TGTGCCAGCAGCAGAGACAGGGGACTGAACACTGAAGCTTTCTTT. This translates into CASSRDRGLNTEAFF.

Notes on this clone: A read error may account for a junction end that differs from germline. The CDR3 here is CASSLQDQNNEQFF. The CDR3 nucleotides are TGCGCCAGCAGCTTACAGGACCAAAACAATGAACAGTTCTTC. This chain joins TRBV5-1 and TRBJ2-1; weak D call: TRBD1 (5 bases). The CDR3 has 14 amino acids. The germline V gene has CDR1 SGHRS and CDR2 YFSETQ.

This chain uses TRBV28 with TRBJ1-3; D not resolved. Germline values: CDR1 MDHEN, CDR2 SYDVKM. Trimming cost V 6 bases and J 4 bases, with 7 bases left between them. The CDR3 consists of 12 residues. The CDR3 sequence is CASSNSGNTIYF. Written as DNA, the CDR3 is TGTGCCAGCAGCAACTCCGGAAACACCATATATTTT.

J is TRBJ1-5 and V is TRBV19; the D gene is possibly TRBD1 (5 bases). CDR1 LNHDA and CDR2 SQIVND come from the germline V gene (reference sequence). There are 15 residues in the CDR3. The V end lost 1 base, the J end lost 6 bases, and 13 bases lay between the germline ends. The chain's CDR3 is CASSIVSGYTQPQHF. CDR3 bases: TGTGCCAGTAGTATAGTCTCAGGGTACACTCAGCCCCAGCATTTT.

The CDR3 DNA reads TGTGCCAGCAGCCGACAGGTATCAAACACTGAAGCTTTCTTT. It specifies CASSRQVSNTEAFF. The chain combines TRBV9 with TRBJ1-1, with D tentatively TRBD1 (6 bases). The CDR3 length is 14 residues. The germline V and J ends were trimmed by 4 bases and 2 bases, with 12 bases remaining between them. Germline CDR1 is SGDLS and CDR2 is YYNGEE.

With respect to this clone: Other DNA sequences in this specimen translate into the identical CDR3. This chain links TRBV5-1 with TRBJ1-3; a possible D gene is TRBD1 (5 bases). Looked up from germline, CDR1 is SGHRS and CDR2 is YFSETQ. This CDR3 contains 14 residues. Trimming left V 0 bases short and J 4 bases short, with 8 bases between. CDR3 region: CASSLAGSGNTIYF. CDR3 in DNA: TGCGCCAGCAGCTTGGCAGGGTCAGGAAACACCATATATTTT.

V is TRBV5-5 and J is TRBJ2-5; 10 nucleotides line up with TRBD2. In germline, CDR1 is SGHKS, CDR2 YYEKEE (reference sequence). V dropped 1 base and J dropped 4; count of bases not matched to a gene: 4. The CDR3 extends over 15 amino acids. The CDR3 region is CASSLIAGGSETQYF. As DNA, the CDR3 is TGTGCCAGCAGCTTGATAGCGGGAGGTTCAGAGACCCAGTACTTC. Supplemented by reference TRBV5-5 and TRBJ2-5, the full variable domain reads DAGVTQSPTHLIKTRGQQVTLRCSPISGHKSVSWYQQVLGQGPQFIFQYYEKEERGRGNFPDRFSARQFPNYSSELNVNALLLGDSALYLCASSLIAGGSETQYFGPGTRLLVL.